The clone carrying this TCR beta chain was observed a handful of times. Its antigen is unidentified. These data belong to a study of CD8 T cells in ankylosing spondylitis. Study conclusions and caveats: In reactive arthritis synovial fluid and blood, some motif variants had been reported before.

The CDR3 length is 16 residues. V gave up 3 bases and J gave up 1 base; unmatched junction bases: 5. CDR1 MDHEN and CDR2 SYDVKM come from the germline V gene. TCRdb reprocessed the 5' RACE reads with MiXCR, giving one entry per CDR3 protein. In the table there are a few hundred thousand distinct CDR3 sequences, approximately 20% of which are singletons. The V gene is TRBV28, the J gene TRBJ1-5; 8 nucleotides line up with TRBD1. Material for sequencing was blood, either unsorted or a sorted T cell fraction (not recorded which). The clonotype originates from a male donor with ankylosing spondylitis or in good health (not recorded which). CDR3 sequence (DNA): TGTGCCAGCAGTTTTCCCAGGGGGCCGAGCAATCAGCCCCAGCATTTT. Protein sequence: CASSFPRGPSNQPQHF.